The source of this T cell receptor (beta chain) is a study of cytomegalovirus exposure and HLA in healthy donors. As for the study in general: Earlier, 150 million to 200 million T cells were analyzed, and about 120 million unique TCR beta sequences were found among them.

Study results and caveats: A prior analysis recorded that most TCR beta V segments were productive about 87% or about 30% of the time.

CDR3 length: 14 residues. Germline assignment: CDR1 KGHSH and CDR2 LQKENI. Germline trimming cut 5 bases from V and 1 base from J; bases unmatched to any gene: 2. Points on this clone: Its target is not known.

60 Vbeta and 13 Jbeta primers were used in PCR. Repertoires were generated with immunoSEQ multiplex PCR, while TCRdb's copy carries only in-frame clones and drops some. Of around 120,000 clones in the sample, roughly 82% are singletons; the top ten hold 0.95% to 1.5%. The receptor was isolated from a boy younger than 18 in good health and CMV-seronegative. The chain is built from TRBV18 and TRBJ2-7; 10 bases are shared with TRBD2. Sequenced: PBMCs. Written as DNA, the CDR3 is TGTGCCAGCTCATCGGGACTAGCGTCCTACGAGCAGTACTTC. Amino acid sequence: CASSSGLASYEQYF.